The 16 T cell receptor beta chains below all came from one sample that was sequenced in a study of neurological immune-mediated disorders. TCRdb re-called the 5' RACE reads through MiXCR, storing one row per CDR3 protein. Of 40,000 or so distinct CDR3 sequences in the sample, less than 8.5% are singletons; the top ten hold around 4.4%. The sequencing input was PBMCs. The receptors originated from a woman in her thirties or forties in good health.

This clonotype was detected ten times or more. This chain joins TRBV7-9 and TRBJ2-5, with 9 bases aligning to TRBD1. CDR1 and CDR2 from the germline V gene are SEHNR and FQNEAQ (reference sequence). The CDR3 covers 15 residues. The ends lost 1 base at V and 1 base at J; junction bases unmatched: 1. The CDR3 region is CASSLGDRAQETQYF. The CDR3 DNA sequence: TGTGCCAGCAGCTTAGGGGACAGGGCCCAAGAGACCCAGTACTTC.

The V call is TRBV29-1, the J call TRBJ2-3; possible D gene TRBD1, 5 bases. The length of the CDR3 is 14 residues. V lost 7 bases to trimming and J lost 1 base, with 15 bases between them. Germline loops: CDR1 SQVTM, CDR2 ANQGSEA. In DNA form, the CDR3 reads TGCAGCGCCGAAAGGGGTTGGGGCACAGATACGCAGTATTTT. Translating gives CSAERGWGTDTQYF.

This clonotype was detected ten times or more. The chain is built from TRBV7-2 and TRBJ1-2; 9 nucleotides align to TRBD1. Germline V lookup: CDR1 SGHTA, CDR2 FQGNSA. V trimming: 5 bases; J trimming: 8 bases; junction bases outside the gene matches: 6. The CDR3 extends over 13 amino acids. CDR3 in amino acids: CASSPRTGDGYTF. DNA for the CDR3: TGTGCCAGCAGCCCGAGGACAGGGGACGGCTACACCTTC.

This clonotype was observed a handful of times. This chain joins TRBV12-3 or TRBV12-4 and TRBJ1-1; D is unclear. V gave up 3 bases and J gave up 7 bases, with 6 bases separating them. This CDR3 contains 11 residues. The CDR3 DNA follows: TGTGCCAGCAGTTTCCGGGATGAAGCTTTCTTT. Protein sequence: CASSFRDEAFF.

This clonotype was recorded many times. This chain's CDR3 is CASSPQTVNYGYTF. The DNA of the CDR3 is TGTGCCAGCAGCCCCCAAACAGTAAACTATGGCTACACCTTC. The gene calls are TRBV7-2 and TRBJ1-2; D is unclear. The CDR3 length is 14 residues. V dropped 5 bases and J dropped 2 bases, with 12 bases sitting between them. Germline CDR1 reads SGHTA; CDR2 reads FQGNSA.

In this sample, this clonotype turned up many times. This chain connects TRBV2 to TRBJ1-2, with D perhaps TRBD1 (5 bases). CDR1 and CDR2 (germline): SNHLY, FYNNEI. The CDR3 has 12 amino acids. V lost 9 bases and J 8 bases, leaving 16 bases between the germline ends. The CDR3 region is CARGPTGGGYTF. CDR3 coding DNA: TGTGCCAGGGGCCCTACAGGAGGCGGCTACACCTTC.

Ten or more counts support this clonotype. This chain joins TRBV10-3 and TRBJ2-2; D is possibly TRBD2 (6 bases). The CDR3 consists of 13 residues. From germline, CDR1 is ENHRY and CDR2 SYGVKD. V lost 8 bases to trimming and J lost 2 bases, with 9 bases between them. CDR3 loop: CAIWRGNTGELFF. As DNA, the CDR3 is TGTGCCATCTGGAGGGGCAACACCGGGGAGCTGTTTTTT.

There are many counts of this clonotype. V usage is TRBV3-1 and J usage is TRBJ1-6, with a weak D call TRBD1 (5 bases). The CDR3 sequence is 16 residues long. Trimming stripped 7 bases from V and 2 bases from J, with 15 bases between. Germline CDR1 and CDR2: LGHDT and YNNKEL (reference sequence). CDR3 sequence (DNA): TGTGCCAGCACCGGGGGGGGGACTACCTATAATTCACCCCTCCACTTT. Amino acid sequence: CASTGGGTTYNSPLHF.

This clonotype occurred many times. This sequence joins TRBV28 and TRBJ1-2, with D possibly matching TRBD1 (6 bases). The CDR3 has 12 residues. In germline, CDR1 is MDHEN, CDR2 SYDVKM. V shed 4 bases and J shed 5 bases, with 8 bases lying between them. The CDR3 region is CASSSQGYGYTF. The CDR3 DNA sequence: TGTGCCAGCAGTTCTCAGGGGTATGGCTACACCTTC.

Many counts were recorded for this clonotype. For the CDR3, the DNA is TGTGCCATCATGTCCCACCTCAGGGGGCCCGGGGAGCTGTTTTTT. Residues: CAIMSHLRGPGELFF. The rearrangement joins TRBV28 to TRBJ2-2, with 8 bases fitting TRBD1. With 10 bases clipped from V and 6 bases from J, the junction kept 13 bases outside the gene matches. The germline CDR1 and CDR2 sequences are MDHEN and SYDVKM. The CDR3 has 15 amino acids.

This clonotype was detected many times. This sequence joins TRBV5-1 and TRBJ2-1; 15 bases are shared with TRBD2. Germline assignment: CDR1 SGHRS and CDR2 YFSETQ. The CDR3 runs 15 residues. Trimming at V came to 5 bases and at J to 8 bases, leaving 5 bases not matched to a gene. The chain's CDR3 is CASRSGLAGGHEQFF. CDR3 bases: TGCGCCAGCAGATCCGGACTAGCGGGAGGGCATGAGCAGTTCTTC.

This clonotype was counted many times. The chain carries TRBV10-3 and TRBJ1-1; TRBD1 is a possible D gene (5 bases). V was clipped by 8 bases and J by 1 base, with 11 bases between them. Germline values: CDR1 ENHRY, CDR2 SYGVKD. The CDR3 totals 13 residues. DNA of the CDR3: TGTGCCATCGGGGGGGGGTCGAACACTGAAGCTTTCTTT. It is translated as CAIGGGSNTEAFF.

This clonotype was detected only a few times. The chain uses TRBV15 and TRBJ2-3; 7 bases map to TRBD1. Looked up from germline, CDR1 is LNHNV and CDR2 is YYDKDF (reference sequence). The CDR3 has 16 residues. The V segment lost 0 bases and the J segment 4 bases; nucleotides outside the gene matches: 7. The CDR3 region is CATSRDRGQGADTQYF. CDR3 in DNA: TGTGCCACCAGCAGAGATCGAGGGCAGGGGGCAGATACGCAGTATTTT.

This clonotype came up many times. The chain has TRBV27 and TRBJ1-2; TRBD1 matches 7 bases. The germline V gene has CDR1 MNHEY and CDR2 SMNVEV (reference sequence). This CDR3 is built from 14 residues. The J segment lost 4 bases and the V segment lost 6 bases, leaving 8 bases of the junction unmatched. CDR3 bases: TGTGCCAGCAGCCTACAGGGGATCGGCTATGGCTACACCTTC. It yields the protein CASSLQGIGYGYTF.

The sample holds many counts of this clonotype. The CDR3 DNA is TGCGCCAGCAGCCCCCGGGGGCAGGGCACAGATACGCAGTATTTT. It yields the protein CASSPRGQGTDTQYF. The rearrangement joins TRBV4-1 to TRBJ2-3; D assignment may be TRBD1 or TRBD2 (6 bases each). V shed 4 bases and J shed 1 base, with 12 bases lying between them. The CDR3 runs to 15 residues. Germline values: CDR1 MGHRA, CDR2 YSYEKL.

The chain joins TRBV3-1 to TRBJ2-3, with 7 nucleotides matching TRBD1. V was clipped by 8 bases and J by 6 bases; unmatched bases: 2. Per the germline V gene, CDR1 is LGHDT and CDR2 is YNNKEL (reference sequence). This CDR3 has 11 residues. As DNA, the CDR3 is TGTGCCAGCCAGACAGGGGATACGCAGTATTTT. Amino acids: CASQTGDTQYF.